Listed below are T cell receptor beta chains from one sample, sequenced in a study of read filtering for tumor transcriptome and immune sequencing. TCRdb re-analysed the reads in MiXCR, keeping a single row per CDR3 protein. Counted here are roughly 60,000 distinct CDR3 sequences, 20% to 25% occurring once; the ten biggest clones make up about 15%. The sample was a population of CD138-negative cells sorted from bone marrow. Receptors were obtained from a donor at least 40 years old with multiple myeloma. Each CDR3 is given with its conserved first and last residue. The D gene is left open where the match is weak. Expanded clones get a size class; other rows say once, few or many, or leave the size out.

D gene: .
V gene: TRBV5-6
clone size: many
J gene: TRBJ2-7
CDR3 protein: CASSRDGTSSSYEQYF
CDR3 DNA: TGTGCCAGCAGCCGAGACGGGACCTCGAGCTCCTACGAGCAGTACTTC

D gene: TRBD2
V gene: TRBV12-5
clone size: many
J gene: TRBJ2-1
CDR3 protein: CASGLDPAGGTYNEQFF
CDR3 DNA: TGTGCTAGTGGTTTGGACCCAGCGGGAGGAACCTACAATGAGCAGTTCTTC

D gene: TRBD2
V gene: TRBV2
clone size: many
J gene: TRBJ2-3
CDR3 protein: CASSPLWGGRGDTQYF
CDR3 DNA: TGTGCCAGCAGTCCCCTCTGGGGGGGACGAGGAGATACGCAGTATTTT

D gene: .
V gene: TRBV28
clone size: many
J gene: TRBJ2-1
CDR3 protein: CASRKGGLPYNEQFF
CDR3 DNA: TGTGCCAGCCGTAAGGGGGGATTACCCTACAATGAGCAGTTCTTC

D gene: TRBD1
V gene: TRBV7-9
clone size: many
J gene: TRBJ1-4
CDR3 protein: CASDREPNEKLFF
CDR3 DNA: TGTGCCAGTGACAGGGAGCCTAATGAAAAACTGTTTTTT

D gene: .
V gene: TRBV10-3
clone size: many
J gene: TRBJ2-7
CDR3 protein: CAISEGSPYEQYF
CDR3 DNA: TGTGCCATCAGTGAAGGCAGTCCCTACGAGCAGTACTTC

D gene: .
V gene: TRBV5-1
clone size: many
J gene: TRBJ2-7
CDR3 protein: CASSLRPGGEQYF
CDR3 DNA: TGCGCCAGCAGCTTGAGACCCGGCGGCGAGCAGTACTTC

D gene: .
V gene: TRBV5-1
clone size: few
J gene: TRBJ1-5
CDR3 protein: CASRGEVNQPQHF
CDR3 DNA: TGCGCCAGCCGGGGGGAAGTGAATCAGCCCCAGCATTTT

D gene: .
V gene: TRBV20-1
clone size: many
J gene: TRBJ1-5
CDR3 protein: CSAGGKGNQPQHF
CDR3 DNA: TGCAGTGCAGGTGGAAAGGGAAATCAGCCCCAGCATTTT

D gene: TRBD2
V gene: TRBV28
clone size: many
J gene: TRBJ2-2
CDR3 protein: CASTREGGTGELFF
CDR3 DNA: TGTGCCAGCACCCGGGAGGGCGGCACCGGGGAGCTGTTTTTT

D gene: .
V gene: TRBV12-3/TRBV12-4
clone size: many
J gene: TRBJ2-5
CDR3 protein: CASSTGGSETQYF
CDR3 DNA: TGTGCCAGCAGCACCGGGGGATCGGAGACCCAGTACTTC

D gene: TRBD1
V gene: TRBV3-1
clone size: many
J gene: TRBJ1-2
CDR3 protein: CASSLLDRGIGYTF
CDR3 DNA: TGTGCCAGCAGCCTATTGGACAGGGGGATCGGCTACACCTTC

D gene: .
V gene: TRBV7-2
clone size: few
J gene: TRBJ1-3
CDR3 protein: CASSPGVYGNTIYF
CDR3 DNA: TGTGCCAGCAGCCCGGGGGTCTACGGAAACACCATATATTTT

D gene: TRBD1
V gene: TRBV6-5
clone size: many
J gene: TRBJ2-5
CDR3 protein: CASRHRRGSETQYF
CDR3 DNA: TGTGCCAGCAGACATCGCAGGGGGTCCGAGACCCAGTACTTC

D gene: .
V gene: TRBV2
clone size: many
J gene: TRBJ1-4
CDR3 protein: CASGLATNEKLFF
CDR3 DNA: TGTGCCAGCGGGCTTGCAACTAATGAAAAACTGTTTTTT

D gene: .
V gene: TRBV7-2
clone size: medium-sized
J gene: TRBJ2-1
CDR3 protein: CASSLRPDLIYEQFF
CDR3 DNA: TGTGCCAGCAGCTTACGACCAGACCTCATCTATGAGCAGTTCTTC

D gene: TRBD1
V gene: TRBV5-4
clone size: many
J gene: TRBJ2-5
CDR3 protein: CASRPGQGRLLGETQYF
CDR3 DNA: TGTGCCAGCAGGCCGGGACAGGGACGCCTACTTGGGGAGACCCAGTACTTC

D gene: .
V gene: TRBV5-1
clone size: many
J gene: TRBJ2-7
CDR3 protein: CASSSTGPTYEQYF
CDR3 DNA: TGCGCCAGCAGCTCCACAGGACCCACCTACGAGCAGTACTTC

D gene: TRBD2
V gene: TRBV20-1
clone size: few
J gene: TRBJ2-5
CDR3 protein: CSARVRKGLAGPLYETQYF
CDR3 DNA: TGCAGTGCTAGAGTCAGGAAGGGACTAGCGGGACCACTCTATGAGACCCAGTACTTC

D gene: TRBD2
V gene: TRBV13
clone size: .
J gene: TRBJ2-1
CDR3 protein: CASGLTSGSGEQFF
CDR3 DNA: TGTGCCAGCGGCTTGACTAGCGGGAGTGGTGAGCAGTTCTTC

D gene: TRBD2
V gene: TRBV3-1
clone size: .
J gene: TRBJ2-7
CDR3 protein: CASSSGRAGSEQYF
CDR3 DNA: TGTGCCAGCAGTAGCGGGAGGGCCGGTTCCGAGCAGTACTTC

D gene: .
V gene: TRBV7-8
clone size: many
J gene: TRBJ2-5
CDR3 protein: CASSLVQGDVAWTQYF
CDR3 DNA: TGTGCCAGCAGCTTAGTCCAAGGAGACGTAGCATGGACCCAGTACTTC

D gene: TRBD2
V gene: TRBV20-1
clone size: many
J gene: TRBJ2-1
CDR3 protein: CSAMPGLANSPVSEQFF
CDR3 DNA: TGCAGTGCGATGCCGGGACTAGCAAATAGTCCCGTCTCTGAGCAGTTCTTC

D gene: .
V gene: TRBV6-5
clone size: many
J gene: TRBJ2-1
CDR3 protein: CASSYSERGEQFF
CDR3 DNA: TGTGCCAGCAGTTACTCGGAAAGGGGTGAGCAGTTCTTC

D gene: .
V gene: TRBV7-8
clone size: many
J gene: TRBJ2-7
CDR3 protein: CASSLNLLDYEQYF
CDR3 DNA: TGTGCCAGCAGCTTAAATCTGCTTGACTACGAGCAGTACTTC

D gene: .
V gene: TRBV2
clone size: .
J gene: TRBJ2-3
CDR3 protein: CASSSGGVLTDTQYF
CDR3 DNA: TGTGCCAGCAGTTCCGGGGGTGTACTGACAGATACGCAGTATTTT

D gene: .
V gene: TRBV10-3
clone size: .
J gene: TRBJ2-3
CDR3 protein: CAISPTGSSTDTQYF
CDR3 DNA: TGTGCCATCAGTCCTACAGGGAGTAGCACAGATACGCAGTATTTT

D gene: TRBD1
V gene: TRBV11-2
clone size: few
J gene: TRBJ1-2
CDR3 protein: CASSPYQGASGYTF
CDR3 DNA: TGTGCCAGCAGCCCATACCAGGGGGCGAGTGGCTACACCTTC

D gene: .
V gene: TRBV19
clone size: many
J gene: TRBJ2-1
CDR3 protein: CASSTGQGGPNEQFF
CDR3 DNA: TGTGCCAGTAGTACTGGTCAGGGGGGGCCGAATGAGCAGTTCTTC

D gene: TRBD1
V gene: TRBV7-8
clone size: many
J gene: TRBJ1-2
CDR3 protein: CASTTERGQLDGYTF
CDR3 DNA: TGTGCCAGCACCACTGAGAGGGGACAGCTTGACGGCTACACCTTC